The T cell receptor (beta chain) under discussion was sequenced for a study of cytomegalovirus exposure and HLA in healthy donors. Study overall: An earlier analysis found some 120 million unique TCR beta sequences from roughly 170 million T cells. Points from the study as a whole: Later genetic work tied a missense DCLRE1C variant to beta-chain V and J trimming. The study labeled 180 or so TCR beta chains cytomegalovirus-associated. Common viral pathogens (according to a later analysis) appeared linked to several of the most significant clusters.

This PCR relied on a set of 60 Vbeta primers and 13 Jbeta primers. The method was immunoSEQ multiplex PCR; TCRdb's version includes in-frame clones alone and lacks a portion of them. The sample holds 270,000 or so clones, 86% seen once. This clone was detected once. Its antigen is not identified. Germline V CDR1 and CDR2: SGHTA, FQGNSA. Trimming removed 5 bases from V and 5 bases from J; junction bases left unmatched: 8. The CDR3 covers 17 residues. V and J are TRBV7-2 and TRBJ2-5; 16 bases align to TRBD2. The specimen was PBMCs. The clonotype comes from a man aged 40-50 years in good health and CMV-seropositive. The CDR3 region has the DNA TGTGCCAGCAGCCCCAACGGGACTAGCGGGAGGGGGGAGACCCAGTACTTC. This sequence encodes CASSPNGTSGRGETQYF. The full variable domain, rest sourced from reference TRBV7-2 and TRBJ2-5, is GAGVSQSPSNKVTEKGKDVELRCDPISGHTALYWYRQSLGQGLEFLIYFQGNSAPDKSGLPSDRFSAERTGGSVSTLTIQRTQQEDSAVYLCASSPNGTSGRGETQYFGPGTRLLVL.